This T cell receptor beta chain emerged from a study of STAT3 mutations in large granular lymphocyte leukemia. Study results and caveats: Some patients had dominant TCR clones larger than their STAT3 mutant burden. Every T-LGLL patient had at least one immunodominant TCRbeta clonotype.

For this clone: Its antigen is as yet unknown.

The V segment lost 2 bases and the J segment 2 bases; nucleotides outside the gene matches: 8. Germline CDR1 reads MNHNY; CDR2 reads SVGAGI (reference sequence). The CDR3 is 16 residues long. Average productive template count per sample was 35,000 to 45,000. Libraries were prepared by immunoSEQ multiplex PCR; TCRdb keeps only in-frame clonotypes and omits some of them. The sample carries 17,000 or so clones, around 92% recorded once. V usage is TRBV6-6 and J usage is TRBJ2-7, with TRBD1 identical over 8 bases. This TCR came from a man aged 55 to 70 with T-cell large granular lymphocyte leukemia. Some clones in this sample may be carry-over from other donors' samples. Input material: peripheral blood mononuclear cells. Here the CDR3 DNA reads TGTGCCAGCAGTTACCTTCGACAGGGGCTCACCTACGAGCAGTACTTC. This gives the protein CASSYLRQGLTYEQYF.